The entry below describes one T cell receptor (beta chain). No antigen is known for it. The data were obtained in a study of T cell responses to AZD1222 COVID-19 vaccine. Study findings and constraints: Regions left unmutated in variants are reportedly the target of nearly half of spike-specific TCRs. Repertoire sampling happened only post peak T cell response. In a largely white British group with more females than males, clonal diversity was possibly underestimated. CD4 TCRs covered the whole spike, strongest at regions 160-218 and 743-854.

The method was immunoSEQ multiplex PCR; TCRdb's version includes in-frame clones alone and lacks a portion of them. The sample contains 130,000 or so clones, over 90% of which appear only once. Germline V lookup: CDR1 MNHEY, CDR2 SMNVEV (reference sequence). The CDR3 is 14 amino acids. Trimming shortened V by 2 bases and J by 5 bases, and 10 bases separated the two germline ends. The TCR was taken from an adult in good health. The chain uses TRBV27 and TRBJ2-1; unclear D gene. Specimen: peripheral blood, collected on day 0 of AZD1222 vaccination. The CDR3 DNA is TGTGCCAGCAGTTTACTCAGGACGCACAATGAGCAGTTCTTC. It translates to CASSLLRTHNEQFF.